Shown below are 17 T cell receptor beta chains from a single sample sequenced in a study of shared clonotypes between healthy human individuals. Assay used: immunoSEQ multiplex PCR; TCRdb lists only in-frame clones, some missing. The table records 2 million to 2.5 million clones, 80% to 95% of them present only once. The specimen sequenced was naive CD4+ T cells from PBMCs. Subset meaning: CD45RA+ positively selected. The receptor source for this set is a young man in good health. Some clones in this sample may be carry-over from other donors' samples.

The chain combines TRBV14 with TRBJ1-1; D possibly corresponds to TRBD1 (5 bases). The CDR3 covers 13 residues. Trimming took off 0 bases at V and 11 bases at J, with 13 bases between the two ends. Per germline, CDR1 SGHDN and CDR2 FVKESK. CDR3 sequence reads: CASSQDRGYGAFF. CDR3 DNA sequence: TGTGCCAGCAGCCAAGATAGGGGTTATGGCGCTTTCTTT.

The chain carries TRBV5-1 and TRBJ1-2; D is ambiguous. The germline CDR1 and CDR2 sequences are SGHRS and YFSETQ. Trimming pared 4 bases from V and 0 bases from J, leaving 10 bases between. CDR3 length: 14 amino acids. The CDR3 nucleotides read TGCGCCAGCAGCCCTACCGGGACTAACTATGGCTACACCTTC. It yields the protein CASSPTGTNYGYTF.

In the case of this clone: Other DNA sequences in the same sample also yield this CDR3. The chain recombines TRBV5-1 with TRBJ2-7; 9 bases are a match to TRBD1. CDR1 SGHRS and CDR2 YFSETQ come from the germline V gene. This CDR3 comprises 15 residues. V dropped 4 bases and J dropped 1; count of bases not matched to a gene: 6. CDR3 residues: CASSRPGQGSYEQYF. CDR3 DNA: TGCGCCAGCAGCCGCCCGGGACAGGGATCCTACGAGCAGTACTTC.

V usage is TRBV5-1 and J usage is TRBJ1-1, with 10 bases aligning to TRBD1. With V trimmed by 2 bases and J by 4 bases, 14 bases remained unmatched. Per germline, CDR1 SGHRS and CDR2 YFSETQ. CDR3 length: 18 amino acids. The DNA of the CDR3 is TGCGCCAGCAGCTTTCTAACCGGGACAGGGGCGGTGAGCACTGAAGCTTTCTTT. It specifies CASSFLTGTGAVSTEAFF.

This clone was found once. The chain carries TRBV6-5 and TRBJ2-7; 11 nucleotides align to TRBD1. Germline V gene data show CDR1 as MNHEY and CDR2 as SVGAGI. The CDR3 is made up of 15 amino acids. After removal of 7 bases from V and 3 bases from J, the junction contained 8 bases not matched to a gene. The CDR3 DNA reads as TGTGCCAGCACCCAGGGGACAGGGGGGAGCTACGAGCAGTACTTC. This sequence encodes CASTQGTGGSYEQYF.

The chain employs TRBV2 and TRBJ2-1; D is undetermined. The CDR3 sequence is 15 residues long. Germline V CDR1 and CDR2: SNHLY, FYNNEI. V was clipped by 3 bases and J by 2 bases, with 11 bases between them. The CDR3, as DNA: TGTGCCAGCAGTGAGGCCGGGCCCACCTACAATGAGCAGTTCTTC. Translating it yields CASSEAGPTYNEQFF.

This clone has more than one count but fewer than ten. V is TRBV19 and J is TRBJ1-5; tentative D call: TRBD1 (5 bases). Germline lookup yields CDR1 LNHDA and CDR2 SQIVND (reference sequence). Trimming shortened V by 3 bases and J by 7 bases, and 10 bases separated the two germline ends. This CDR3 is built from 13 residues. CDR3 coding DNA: TGTGCCAGTAGTATTCATGAGGGGCAGCCCCAGCATTTT. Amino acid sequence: CASSIHEGQPQHF.

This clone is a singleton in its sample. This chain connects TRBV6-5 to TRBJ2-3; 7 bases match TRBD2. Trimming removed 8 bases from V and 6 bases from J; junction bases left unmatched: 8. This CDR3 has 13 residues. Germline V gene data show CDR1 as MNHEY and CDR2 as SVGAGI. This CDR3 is CASRNSGSDTQYF. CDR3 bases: TGTGCCAGCCGAAATAGCGGGTCCGATACGCAGTATTTT.

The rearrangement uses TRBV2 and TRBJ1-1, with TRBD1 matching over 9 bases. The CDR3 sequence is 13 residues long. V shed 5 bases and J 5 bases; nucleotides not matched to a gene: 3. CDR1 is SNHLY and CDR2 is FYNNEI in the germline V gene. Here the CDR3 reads CASSWDRETEAFF. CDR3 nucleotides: TGTGCCAGCAGTTGGGACAGGGAGACTGAAGCTTTCTTT.

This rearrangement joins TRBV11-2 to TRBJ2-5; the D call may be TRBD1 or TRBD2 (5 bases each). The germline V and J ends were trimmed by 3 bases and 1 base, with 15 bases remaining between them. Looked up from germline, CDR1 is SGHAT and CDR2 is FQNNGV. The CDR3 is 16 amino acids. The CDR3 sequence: CASSLGTTAVQETQYF. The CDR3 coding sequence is TGTGCCAGCAGCTTGGGGACCACAGCCGTCCAAGAGACCCAGTACTTC. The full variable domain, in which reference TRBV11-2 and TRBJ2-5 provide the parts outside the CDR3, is EAGVAQSPRYKIIEKRQSVAFWCNPISGHATLYWYQQILGQGPKLLIQFQNNGVVDDSQLPKDRFSAERLKGVDSTLKIQPAKLEDSAVYLCASSLGTTAVQETQYFGPGTRLLVL.

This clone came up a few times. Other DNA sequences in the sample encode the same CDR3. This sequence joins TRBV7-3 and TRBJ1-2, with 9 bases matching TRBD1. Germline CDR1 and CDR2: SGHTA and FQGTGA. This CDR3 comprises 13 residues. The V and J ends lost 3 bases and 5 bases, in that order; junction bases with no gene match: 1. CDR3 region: CASSLTGGYGYTF. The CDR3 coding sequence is TGTGCCAGCAGCTTGACAGGGGGTTATGGCTACACCTTC. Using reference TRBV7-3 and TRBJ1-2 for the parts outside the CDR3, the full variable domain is GAGVSQTPSNKVTEKGKYVELRCDPISGHTALYWYRQSLGQGPEFLIYFQGTGAADDSGLPNDRFFAVRPEGSVSTLKIQRTERGDSAVYLCASSLTGGYGYTFGSGTRLTVV.

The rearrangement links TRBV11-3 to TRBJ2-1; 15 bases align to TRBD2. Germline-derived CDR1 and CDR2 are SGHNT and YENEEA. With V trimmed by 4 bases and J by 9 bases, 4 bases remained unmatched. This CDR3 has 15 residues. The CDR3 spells CASSSGLAGGSEQFF. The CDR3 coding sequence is TGTGCCAGCAGCTCAGGACTAGCGGGAGGGTCTGAGCAGTTCTTC.

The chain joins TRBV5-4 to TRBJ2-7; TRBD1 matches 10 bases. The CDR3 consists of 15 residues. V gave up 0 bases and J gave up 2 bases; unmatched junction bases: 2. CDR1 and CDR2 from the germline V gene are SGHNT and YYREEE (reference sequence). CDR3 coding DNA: TGTGCCAGCAGCTTGGTTGGGACAGGGGCCTACGAGCAGTACTTC. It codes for CASSLVGTGAYEQYF.

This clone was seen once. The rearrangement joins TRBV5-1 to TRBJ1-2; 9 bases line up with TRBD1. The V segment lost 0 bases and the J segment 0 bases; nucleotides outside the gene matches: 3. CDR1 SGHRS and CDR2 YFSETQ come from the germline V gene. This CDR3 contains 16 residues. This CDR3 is CASSLEGQGPNYGYTF. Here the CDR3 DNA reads TGCGCCAGCAGCTTGGAGGGACAGGGACCTAACTATGGCTACACCTTC.

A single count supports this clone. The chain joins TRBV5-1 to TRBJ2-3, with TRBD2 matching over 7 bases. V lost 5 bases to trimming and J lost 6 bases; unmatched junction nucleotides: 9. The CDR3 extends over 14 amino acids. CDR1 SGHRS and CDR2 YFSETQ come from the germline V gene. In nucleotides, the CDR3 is TGCGCCAGCAGAGAGGCGGGAGAACCGGATACGCAGTATTTT. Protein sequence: CASREAGEPDTQYF.

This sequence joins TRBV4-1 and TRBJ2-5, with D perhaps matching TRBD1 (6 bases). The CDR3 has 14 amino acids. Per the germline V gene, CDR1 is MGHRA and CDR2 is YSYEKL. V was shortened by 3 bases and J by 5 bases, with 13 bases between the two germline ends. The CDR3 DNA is TGCGCCAGCAGCCAGAGGACAGAAGGGGAGACCCAGTACTTC. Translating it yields CASSQRTEGETQYF.

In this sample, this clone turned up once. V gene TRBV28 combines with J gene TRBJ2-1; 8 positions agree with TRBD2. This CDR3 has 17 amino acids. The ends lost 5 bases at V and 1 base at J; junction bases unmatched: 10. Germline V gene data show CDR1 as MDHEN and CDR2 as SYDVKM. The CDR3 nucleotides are TGTGCCAGCAGTGCCCGGGTGGTAGCGGGATCCTACAATGAGCAGTTCTTC. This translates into CASSARVVAGSYNEQFF.